These 26 T cell receptor beta chains were all obtained from the same sample, sequenced in a study of blood T cell repertoires in COVID-19. The method was immunoSEQ multiplex PCR; TCRdb's version includes in-frame clones alone and lacks a portion of them. The table records about 100,000 clones, around four fifths of them present only once. The sample was peripheral blood. Source of these receptors: a middle-aged man with active or convalescent COVID-19.

In this sample, this clone turned up a few times. J is TRBJ1-1 and V is TRBV12-3 or TRBV12-4; D uncertain. The CDR3 is made up of 13 amino acids. Trimming took off 4 bases at V and 3 bases at J, with 9 bases between the two ends. CDR3 region: CASSSYPDTEAFF. CDR3 in DNA: TGTGCCAGCAGTTCCTATCCGGACACTGAAGCTTTCTTT.

The chain is built from TRBV11-2 and TRBJ2-1; D gene unclear. CDR1 is SGHAT, CDR2 FQNNGV, per germline. The CDR3 consists of 12 residues. The V and J ends lost 0 bases and 15 bases respectively, with 12 bases between them. The CDR3 loop is CASSLDLPRRFF. The CDR3 DNA follows: TGTGCCAGCAGCTTAGATCTCCCTAGGAGGTTCTTC.

The chain uses TRBV5-1 and TRBJ2-7, with 7 bases aligning to TRBD2. The germline gives CDR1 SGHRS, CDR2 YFSETQ. The CDR3 length is 18 residues. Trimming removed 1 base from V and 0 bases from J; junction bases left unmatched: 13. CDR3 DNA: TGCGCCAGCAGCTTGCGGCCAGGCGGGGGTTCGAGCTCCTACGAGCAGTACTTC. This codes for CASSLRPGGGSSSYEQYF.

The V call is TRBV15, the J call TRBJ1-2; D uncertain. Germline CDR1 is LNHNV and CDR2 is YYDKDF (reference sequence). The CDR3 has 14 amino acids. Trimming took off 0 bases at V and 8 bases at J, with 13 bases between the two ends. In DNA form, the CDR3 reads TGTGCCACCAGCAGAGAGCAGAAAATCCGAGGCTACACCTTC. As protein: CATSREQKIRGYTF.

The chain links TRBV2 to TRBJ2-1; tentatively, D is TRBD2 (5 bases). This CDR3 has 12 amino acids. CDR1 SNHLY and CDR2 FYNNEI come from the germline V gene. Trimming left V 6 bases short and J 6 bases short, with 9 bases between. CDR3 DNA: TGTGCCAGCAGGCTAGCAACCAATGAGCAGTTCTTC. Translating gives CASRLATNEQFF.

The rearrangement joins TRBV9 to TRBJ1-1; perhaps TRBD1 as D (6 bases). Trimming cost V 0 bases and J 6 bases, with 15 bases left between them. The CDR3 covers 15 residues. Germline V lookup: CDR1 SGDLS, CDR2 YYNGEE. The CDR3 region is CASSVGGGRSPEAFF. The DNA for the CDR3 is TGTGCCAGCAGCGTAGGCGGGGGGCGTAGCCCTGAAGCTTTCTTT.

This clone appeared many times. The J gene is TRBJ1-3, the V gene TRBV6-5; no clear D gene. Germline V CDR1 and CDR2: MNHEY, SVGAGI. V was pared by 5 bases and J by 5 bases, with 10 bases between. The length of the CDR3 is 13 residues. CDR3 nucleotides: TGTGCCAGCAGTCCATTACAGCGAAACACCATATATTTT. The encoded protein is CASSPLQRNTIYF.

The chain uses TRBV24-1 and TRBJ2-3, with D possibly being TRBD2 (6 bases). The CDR3 covers 16 residues. The germline V gene has CDR1 KGHDR and CDR2 SFDVKD. Trimming took off 5 bases at V and 1 base at J, with 15 bases between the two ends. CDR3 protein: CATSGLSGGGTDTQYF. DNA of the CDR3: TGTGCCACCAGTGGTCTGAGCGGAGGGGGCACAGATACGCAGTATTTT.

The chain combines TRBV9 with TRBJ1-1; perhaps TRBD1 as D (6 bases). CDR3 length: 16 amino acids. Germline V lookup: CDR1 SGDLS, CDR2 YYNGEE. V gave up 0 bases and J gave up 4 bases, with 16 bases separating them. CDR3 sequence (DNA): TGTGCCAGCAGCGTAGATGTGGGGGCGCCGGGCACTGAAGCTTTCTTT. It specifies CASSVDVGAPGTEAFF.

The chain combines TRBV19 with TRBJ1-5, with D perhaps matching TRBD1 (5 bases). In germline, CDR1 is LNHDA, CDR2 SQIVND (reference sequence). This CDR3 is 14 amino acids long. The V and J ends lost 11 bases and 5 bases respectively, with 19 bases between them. CDR3 nucleotide sequence: TGTGCCGGCAGGGACTCCAGAGGGGATCAGCCCCAGCATTTT. This gives the protein CAGRDSRGDQPQHF.

This clone turned up a few times. The chain links TRBV5-1 to TRBJ1-5; 10 positions match TRBD1. The germline V gene encodes CDR1 SGHRS and CDR2 YFSETQ. The CDR3 spans 16 residues. Trimming cost V 4 bases and J 0 bases; bases outside gene matches: 4. The CDR3 nucleotides read TGCGCCAGCAGCATAGGGACAGGGGATAGCAATCAGCCCCAGCATTTT. It codes for CASSIGTGDSNQPQHF.

The gene calls are TRBV4-1 and TRBJ1-1; no reliable D call. V was shortened by 7 bases and J by 1 base, with 7 bases between the two germline ends. Germline CDR1 and CDR2: MGHRA and YSYEKL. The CDR3 is 12 residues long. The CDR3 here is CASKAGNTEAFF. Written as DNA, the CDR3 is TGCGCCAGCAAGGCGGGGAACACTGAAGCTTTCTTT.

The chain uses TRBV3-1 (or the pseudogene TRBV3-2) and TRBJ1-2; 7 bases line up with TRBD1. The CDR3 loop spans 13 amino acids. CDR1 is LGHDT and CDR2 is YNNKEL in the germline V gene (reference sequence). The V and J ends lost 2 bases and 6 bases, in that order; junction bases with no gene match: 3. The CDR3 sequence is CASSQTGVDGYTF. As DNA, the CDR3 is TGTGCCAGCAGCCAAACAGGGGTAGATGGCTACACCTTC.

This chain connects TRBV14 to TRBJ2-7; the D gene is possibly TRBD1 (7 bases). Germline loops: CDR1 SGHDN, CDR2 FVKESK. The V gene lost 1 base and the J gene lost 0 bases, with 10 bases spanning the gap. CDR3 size: 15 residues. The CDR3 loop is CASSQGQGGSYEQYF. CDR3 bases: TGTGCCAGCAGCCAAGGACAGGGAGGCTCCTACGAGCAGTACTTC.

The CDR3, as DNA: TGTGCCAGCAGTTTATCGGTAGGAGCGAACACTGAAGCTTTCTTT. It specifies CASSLSVGANTEAFF. This chain links TRBV27 with TRBJ1-1, with D unresolved. CDR3 length equals 15 residues. CDR1 MNHEY and CDR2 SMNVEV come from the germline V gene (reference sequence). V lost 0 bases and J lost 1, with 9 bases in between.

This rearrangement joins TRBV9 to TRBJ1-1; D not certain. Trimming left V 3 bases short and J 0 bases short, with 6 bases between. The germline CDR1 and CDR2 sequences are SGDLS and YYNGEE. The CDR3 runs 13 residues. CDR3 region: CASSALLNTEAFF. The CDR3 DNA is TGTGCCAGCAGCGCCCTGTTGAACACTGAAGCTTTCTTT.

This chain connects TRBV24-1 to TRBJ2-7, with 11 positions matching TRBD1. J gave up 5 bases and V 3 bases, and 8 bases lay outside the gene matches. The germline V gene encodes CDR1 KGHDR and CDR2 SFDVKD. This CDR3 comprises 16 residues. CDR3 residues: CATSDSGQGAMNEQYF. The CDR3 nucleotides are TGTGCCACCAGTGATAGCGGACAGGGGGCGATGAACGAGCAGTACTTC.

The V gene is TRBV19, the J gene TRBJ2-7; D is ambiguous. Trimming shortened V by 10 bases and J by 3 bases, and 10 bases separated the two germline ends. The CDR3 loop spans 11 amino acids. Germline V gives CDR1 LNHDA, CDR2 SQIVND (reference sequence). CDR3 bases: TGTGCCAAGCAGGTATTCTACGAGCAGTACTTC. Its protein is CAKQVFYEQYF.

The chain uses TRBV5-1 and TRBJ2-2, with a possible D match to TRBD1 (5 bases). The CDR3 is 15 residues long. V gave up 2 bases and J gave up 2 bases, with 10 bases separating them. Germline assignment: CDR1 SGHRS and CDR2 YFSETQ. The CDR3 DNA is TGCGCCAGCAGCTTAGGACATCCAAACACCGGGGAGCTGTTTTTT. This codes for CASSLGHPNTGELFF.

The chain uses TRBV5-1 and TRBJ2-5, with D uncertain. There are 14 residues in the CDR3. Trimming took off 0 bases at V and 0 bases at J, with 6 bases between the two ends. Germline V gene lookup returns CDR1 SGHRS and CDR2 YFSETQ. CDR3 loop: CASSLVADQETQYF. In DNA, the CDR3 is TGCGCCAGCAGCTTGGTTGCGGACCAAGAGACCCAGTACTTC. Together with reference TRBV5-1 and TRBJ2-5, the CDR3 gives the full variable domain: KAGVTQTPRYLIKTRGQQVTLSCSPISGHRSVSWYQQTPGQGLQFLFEYFSETQRNKGNFPGRFSGRQFSNSRSEMNVSTLELGDSALYLCASSLVADQETQYFGPGTRLLVL.

The table lists this clone with a few counts. The chain carries TRBV6-5 and TRBJ2-1, with unresolved D. V was cut by 10 bases and J by 0 bases, with 16 bases left in between. The CDR3 spans 15 residues. The V gene's germline CDR1 is MNHEY and CDR2 SVGAGI. The CDR3 nucleotides read TGTGCCACCGCAGGAACCCCGAGCTCCTACAATGAGCAGTTCTTC. Residues: CATAGTPSSYNEQFF.

This clone was seen just once. V gene TRBV6-5 combines with J gene TRBJ1-3; D is unresolved. V lost 4 bases, J lost 0 bases, and 13 bases lay in between. Germline V gives CDR1 MNHEY, CDR2 SVGAGI. CDR3 length: 16 residues. CDR3 bases: TGTGCCAGCAGTTTGGTTCACCCGAGCTCTGGAAACACCATATATTTT. Its translation is CASSLVHPSSGNTIYF.

V usage is TRBV2 and J usage is TRBJ1-6; a possible D gene is TRBD1 (5 bases). V lost 4 bases and J lost 7, with 11 bases in between. CDR3 length equals 14 residues. The germline CDR1 and CDR2 sequences are SNHLY and FYNNEI. CDR3 sequence reads: CASSAGGRNSPLHF. DNA of the CDR3: TGTGCCAGCAGTGCCGGGGGGAGGAATTCACCCCTCCACTTT. The full variable domain, with the rest looked up from reference TRBV2 and TRBJ1-6, is EPEVTQTPSHQVTQMGQEVILRCVPISNHLYFYWYRQILGQKVEFLVSFYNNEISEKSEIFDDQFSVERPDGSNFTLKIRSTKLEDSAMYFCASSAGGRNSPLHFGNGTRLTVT.

This chain connects TRBV7-2 to TRBJ2-2, with 9 bases fitting TRBD1. There are 15 residues in the CDR3. In germline, CDR1 is SGHTA, CDR2 FQGNSA. The V segment lost 5 bases and the J segment 5 bases; nucleotides outside the gene matches: 6. CDR3 residues: CASSTTGGWTGELFF. The CDR3, as DNA: TGTGCCAGCAGCACAACAGGGGGCTGGACCGGGGAGCTGTTTTTT.

The chain joins TRBV5-1 to TRBJ2-2; TRBD1 matches 7 bases. CDR1 and CDR2 from the germline V gene are SGHRS and YFSETQ. This CDR3 is built from 15 residues. Trimming cost V 4 bases and J 1 base; bases outside gene matches: 4. The DNA of the CDR3 is TGCGCCAGCAGCCCCGACAGGGTGAACACCGGGGAGCTGTTTTTT. Amino acid sequence: CASSPDRVNTGELFF.

This rearrangement joins TRBV6-5 to TRBJ2-5; D call uncertain. CDR3 size: 14 residues. Germline CDR1 and CDR2: MNHEY and SVGAGI. Trimming removed 5 bases at V and 8 bases at J, with 18 bases between. The CDR3 region is CASSPRPTGETQYF. The CDR3 DNA sequence: TGTGCCAGCAGTCCCCGGCCGACTGGTGAAACCCAGTACTTC.